This T cell receptor (beta chain) was observed in a study of blood T cell repertoires in COVID-19. Study-level information: Sites in the United States, Italy and Spain provided acute and convalescent COVID-19 samples.

Germline trimming cut 1 base from V and 1 base from J; bases unmatched to any gene: 4. Germline assignment: CDR1 KGHDR and CDR2 SFDVKD. The CDR3 loop spans 16 amino acids. Original methodology: It was from reference gene primer amplification that nucleated cell counts were estimated. Profiled with immunoSEQ multiplex PCR; TCRdb holds only in-frame clones, not every one. Clonal size and the V and J genes are those of that table, whereas D and trimming came from the DNA. The profile shows about 78,000 clones, around nine tenths of them singletons. The clonotype originates from a man in his fifties or sixties with active or convalescent COVID-19. The chain links TRBV24-1 to TRBJ2-5, with TRBD1 matching 8 bases. The sample consisted of peripheral blood. CDR3: CATSDLGTGLQETQYF. The CDR3 DNA sequence: TGTGCCACCAGTGATTTAGGGACAGGACTCCAAGAGACCCAGTACTTC.